This T cell receptor beta chain was sequenced in a study of blood T cell repertoires in COVID-19. Some clones are missing from TCRdb's copy, which holds only in-frame ones; the method was immunoSEQ multiplex PCR. The sample consists of some 310,000 clones, more than 75% of them appearing once. The length of the CDR3 is 14 residues. V dropped 3 bases and J dropped 8 bases, with 16 bases sitting between them. The germline CDR1 and CDR2 sequences are MNHNS and SASEGT. This clonotype was obtained from a man in his forties or fifties with active or convalescent COVID-19. Sequencing input: peripheral blood. The J gene is TRBJ1-2, the V gene TRBV6-1, with D maybe TRBD1 (6 bases). CDR3 sequence (DNA): TGTGCCAGCAGTGACCGGGACCTAGGGGGAGGCTACACCTTC. Translated, it gives CASSDRDLGGGYTF.